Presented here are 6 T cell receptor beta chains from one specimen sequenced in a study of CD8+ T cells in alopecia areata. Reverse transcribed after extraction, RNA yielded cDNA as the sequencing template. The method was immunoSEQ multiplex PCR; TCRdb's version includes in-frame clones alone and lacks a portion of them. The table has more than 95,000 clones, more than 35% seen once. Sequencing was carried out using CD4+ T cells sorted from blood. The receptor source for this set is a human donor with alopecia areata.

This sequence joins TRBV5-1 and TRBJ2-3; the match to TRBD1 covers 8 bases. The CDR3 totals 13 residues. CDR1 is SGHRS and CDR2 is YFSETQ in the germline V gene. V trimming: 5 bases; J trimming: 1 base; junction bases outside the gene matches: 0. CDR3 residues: CASRQGGTDTQYF. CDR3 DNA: TGCGCCAGCAGACAGGGGGGCACAGATACGCAGTATTTT.

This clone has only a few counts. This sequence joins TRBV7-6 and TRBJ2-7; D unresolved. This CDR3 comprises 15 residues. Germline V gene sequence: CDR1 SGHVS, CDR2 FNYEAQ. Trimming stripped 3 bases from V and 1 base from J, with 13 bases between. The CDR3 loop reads CASSLISEESYEQYF. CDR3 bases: TGTGCCAGCAGCTTGATTAGTGAGGAATCCTACGAGCAGTACTTC.

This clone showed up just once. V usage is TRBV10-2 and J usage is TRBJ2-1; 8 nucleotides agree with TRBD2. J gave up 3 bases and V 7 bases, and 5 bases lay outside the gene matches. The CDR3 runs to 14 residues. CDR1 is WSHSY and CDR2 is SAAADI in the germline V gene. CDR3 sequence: CASMLAGYYNEQFF. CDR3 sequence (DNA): TGCGCCAGCATGCTAGCGGGCTACTACAATGAGCAGTTCTTC.

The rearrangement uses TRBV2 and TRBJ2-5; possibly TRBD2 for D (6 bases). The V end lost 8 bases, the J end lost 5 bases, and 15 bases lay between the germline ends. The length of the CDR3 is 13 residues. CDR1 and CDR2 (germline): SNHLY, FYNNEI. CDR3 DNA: TGTGCCAGCCGAGGGCTAGCGTGGGAGACCCAGTACTTC. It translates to CASRGLAWETQYF.

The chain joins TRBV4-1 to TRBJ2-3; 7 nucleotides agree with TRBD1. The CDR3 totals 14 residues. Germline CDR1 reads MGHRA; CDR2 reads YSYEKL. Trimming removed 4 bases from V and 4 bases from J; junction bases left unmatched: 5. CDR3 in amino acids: CASSLGTVADTQYF. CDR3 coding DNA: TGCGCCAGCAGCCTGGGGACAGTCGCAGATACGCAGTATTTT.

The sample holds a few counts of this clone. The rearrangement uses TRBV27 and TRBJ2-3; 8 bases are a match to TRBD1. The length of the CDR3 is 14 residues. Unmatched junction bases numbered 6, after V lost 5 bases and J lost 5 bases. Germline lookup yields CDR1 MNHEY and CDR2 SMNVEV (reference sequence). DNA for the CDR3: TGTGCCAGCAGTCTACAGGGGGTCAAAGATACGCAGTATTTT. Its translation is CASSLQGVKDTQYF.